Below are 29 T cell receptor beta chains sequenced from a single sample in a study of blood T cell repertoires in COVID-19 (dated by TCRdb to the early 2020s). Libraries were built with the immunoSEQ multiplex PCR assay. Drawn from immuneACCESS, this table holds only the in-frame rearrangements with V and J called that TCRdb kept. Clones are partly lost; checked studies trace under half to an unresolved V gene and leave the rest unexplained. The table for this sample lists over 60,000 clones; about 92% of them were counted only once. Together, the top ten hold roughly 1.3% of the sample. Sequenced: peripheral blood. The receptors were gathered from a man aged 60 to 69 with acute or convalescent COVID-19.

The chain combines TRBV29-1 with TRBJ1-4; D possibly corresponds to TRBD1 (6 bases). Germline V gene data show CDR1 as SQVTM and CDR2 as ANQGSEA. The CDR3 is 13 residues long. Trimming removed 5 bases at V and 2 bases at J, with 9 bases between. CDR3 sequence (DNA): TGCAGCGTTCAGGGGCGGACTAATGAAAAACTGTTTTTT. Translation: CSVQGRTNEKLFF. The entire variable domain, with the rest obtained from reference TRBV29-1 and TRBJ1-4, is as follows: SAVISQKPSRDICQRGTSLTIQCQVDSQVTMMFWYRQQPGQSLTLIATANQGSEATYESGFVIDKFPISRPNLTFSTLTVSNMSPEDSSIYLCSVQGRTNEKLFFGSGTQLSVL.

The chain combines TRBV2 with TRBJ2-4, with D maybe TRBD1 (5 bases). CDR3 size: 13 residues. V was shortened by 4 bases and J by 4 bases, with 8 bases between the two germline ends. The germline V gene has CDR1 SNHLY and CDR2 FYNNEI. The CDR3 DNA reads as TGTGCCAGCAGTGGACAGTTTAAAAACATTCAGTACTTC. This encodes CASSGQFKNIQYF.

V is TRBV24-1 and J is TRBJ2-7; D ambiguous. Per germline, CDR1 KGHDR and CDR2 SFDVKD. The CDR3 loop spans 12 amino acids. V lost 11 bases, J lost 2 bases, and 12 bases lay in between. The CDR3 protein is CASAALTYEQYF. DNA for the CDR3: TGTGCCAGCGCCGCATTAACCTACGAGCAGTACTTC.

The chain combines TRBV9 with TRBJ2-1; a possible D gene is TRBD2 (5 bases). The CDR3 loop spans 13 amino acids. The V gene lost 2 bases and the J gene lost 6 bases, with 9 bases spanning the gap. Germline values: CDR1 SGDLS, CDR2 YYNGEE. DNA of the CDR3: TGTGCCAGCAGCGTCCCCCGGGGCAATGAGCAGTTCTTC. Residues: CASSVPRGNEQFF.

The chain has TRBV7-2 and TRBJ2-7; the match to TRBD2 covers 9 bases. V shed 0 bases and J 2 bases; nucleotides not matched to a gene: 2. The CDR3 runs 15 residues. Looked up from germline, CDR1 is SGHTA and CDR2 is FQGNSA. The CDR3 DNA follows: TGTGCCAGCAGCTTAGCGGCGGGGGGGCCCTACGAGCAGTACTTC. Protein sequence: CASSLAAGGPYEQYF.

This chain links TRBV19 with TRBJ1-5; 11 bases are shared with TRBD1. The CDR3 has 16 amino acids. The J segment lost 9 bases and the V segment lost 4 bases, leaving 11 bases of the junction unmatched. Germline V CDR1 and CDR2: LNHDA, SQIVND (reference sequence). CDR3 sequence reads: CASSTPWDRGTRPQHF. The CDR3 nucleotides are TGTGCCAGTAGTACTCCCTGGGACAGGGGGACCAGGCCCCAGCATTTT.

In DNA form, the CDR3 reads TGCAGTGCCTCGGGGGGCACTGAAGCTTTCTTT. Its translation is CSASGGTEAFF. This chain uses TRBV20-1 with TRBJ1-1; possible D gene TRBD1, 5 bases. V was clipped by 6 bases and J by 4 bases, with 9 bases between them. The CDR3 runs 11 residues. Germline V gene lookup returns CDR1 DFQATT and CDR2 SNEGSKA (reference sequence).

V and J are TRBV19 and TRBJ2-1, with 7 bases aligning to TRBD1. V shed 7 bases and J 4 bases; nucleotides not matched to a gene: 7. Looked up from germline, CDR1 is LNHDA and CDR2 is SQIVND (reference sequence). This CDR3 spans 14 amino acids. The CDR3 bases are TGTGCCAGTAATCCCGGGACAGTTTACAATGAGCAGTTCTTC. This encodes CASNPGTVYNEQFF. Full variable domain (rest looked up from reference TRBV19 and TRBJ2-1): DGGITQSPKYLFRKEGQNVTLSCEQNLNHDAMYWYRQDPGQGLRLIYYSQIVNDFQKGDIAEGYSVSREKKESFPLTVTSAQKNPTAFYLCASNPGTVYNEQFFGPGTRLTVL.

CDR3 coding DNA: TGTGCCAGCAGCCCCCAGGGTGGGGACACCGGGGAGCTGTTTTTT. This gives the protein CASSPQGGDTGELFF. The genes are TRBV2 and TRBJ2-2, with a tentative D call TRBD1 (5 bases). V dropped 6 bases and J dropped 3 bases, with 14 bases sitting between them. The CDR3 loop spans 15 amino acids. Germline V CDR1 and CDR2: SNHLY, FYNNEI.

This sequence joins TRBV5-4 and TRBJ1-2; 7 bases agree with TRBD1. Looked up from germline, CDR1 is SGHNT and CDR2 is YYREEE (reference sequence). V lost 2 bases, J lost 8 bases, and 6 bases stayed unmatched. The CDR3 contains 13 residues. The CDR3 region is CASSFSGTAGYTF. DNA for the CDR3: TGTGCCAGCAGCTTCTCCGGGACAGCCGGCTACACCTTC. Full variable domain (remainder filled in from reference TRBV5-4 and TRBJ1-2): ETGVTQSPTHLIKTRGQQVTLRCSSQSGHNTVSWYQQALGQGPQFIFQYYREEENGRGNFPPRFSGLQFPNYSSELNVNALELDDSALYLCASSFSGTAGYTFGSGTRLTVV.

The chain employs TRBV9 and TRBJ2-7; D possibly corresponds to TRBD1 (6 bases). The CDR3 covers 14 residues. V shed 0 bases and J shed 5 bases, with 12 bases lying between them. Germline-derived CDR1 and CDR2 are SGDLS and YYNGEE. CDR3 residues: CASSVDRAIHEQYF. Written as DNA, the CDR3 is TGTGCCAGCAGCGTAGACAGGGCCATCCACGAGCAGTACTTC.

V and J are TRBV21-1 and TRBJ1-5. TRBV21-1 is a documented pseudogene. The CDR3 is 16 amino acids. The CDR3 sequence is CASSKVDSHSNQPQHF. For the CDR3, the DNA is TGTGCCAGCAGCAAAGTTGACTCTCATAGCAATCAGCCCCAGCATTTT.

The chain uses TRBV6-6 and TRBJ2-7, with D unclear. The germline gives CDR1 MNHNY, CDR2 SVGAGI (reference sequence). This CDR3 is 13 amino acids long. The V and J ends lost 0 bases and 0 bases respectively, with 3 bases between them. DNA for the CDR3: TGTGCCAGCAGTTACTCGCGCTCCTACGAGCAGTACTTC. Protein product: CASSYSRSYEQYF.

This clone was observed once. This chain joins TRBV3-1 (or the pseudogene TRBV3-2) and TRBJ2-1; D is uncertain. With 3 bases removed from V and 0 bases from J, the gap between germline ends came to 3 bases. Germline V lookup: CDR1 LGHDT, CDR2 YNNKEL (reference sequence). The CDR3 consists of 13 residues. The CDR3 protein is CASSHYSYNEQFF. The CDR3 bases are TGTGCCAGCAGCCATTACTCCTACAATGAGCAGTTCTTC.

The rearrangement uses TRBV6-5 and TRBJ1-1; no reliable D call. This CDR3 is built from 14 residues. Trimming pared 10 bases from V and 0 bases from J, leaving 15 bases between. Germline V gene sequence: CDR1 MNHEY, CDR2 SVGAGI. The CDR3 sequence is CATMFGGLNTEAFF. Written as DNA, the CDR3 is TGTGCCACCATGTTTGGAGGACTGAACACTGAAGCTTTCTTT.

This chain uses TRBV19 with TRBJ1-5, with D perhaps matching TRBD1 (5 bases). From germline, CDR1 is LNHDA and CDR2 SQIVND (reference sequence). This CDR3 has 14 residues. The V and J ends lost 3 bases and 1 base respectively, with 7 bases between them. The CDR3 is CASSIAGSNQPQHF. The CDR3 nucleotides are TGTGCCAGTAGTATCGCAGGGAGCAATCAGCCCCAGCATTTT.

This chain uses TRBV5-6 with TRBJ1-1; no firm D call. Trimming cost V 9 bases and J 5 bases, with 17 bases left between them. Germline assignment: CDR1 SGHDT and CDR2 YYEEEE. The CDR3 loop spans 13 amino acids. CDR3 sequence: CATSRGVGTEAFF. In DNA form, the CDR3 reads TGTGCCACCTCCCGGGGAGTTGGGACTGAAGCTTTCTTT.

The chain recombines TRBV12-2 with TRBJ2-7; TRBD1 was called by the table and not checked on the DNA. TRBV12-2 counts as a pseudogene. This CDR3 comprises 14 residues. This CDR3 is CASRLPPRGYEQYF. For the CDR3, the DNA is TGTGCAAGTCGCTTACCTCCCAGGGGATACGAGCAGTACTTC.

The rearrangement links TRBV3-1 (or the pseudogene TRBV3-2) to TRBJ1-2, with 8 bases fitting TRBD1. Germline CDR1 reads LGHDT; CDR2 reads YNNKEL (reference sequence). With 4 bases clipped from V and 4 bases from J, the junction kept 14 bases outside the gene matches. The CDR3 runs 17 residues. CDR3 DNA sequence: TGTGCCAGCAGCCCCACAGGGGGGCCTTTACCCTTCTATGGCTACACCTTC. Protein: CASSPTGGPLPFYGYTF.

DNA of the CDR3: TGTGCCAGCAGCGTAGAGTCCCTCAGAGGGCCTGGGGGCTACACCTTC. Its translation is CASSVESLRGPGGYTF. This chain uses TRBV9 with TRBJ1-2; D gene ambiguous. Germline assignment: CDR1 SGDLS and CDR2 YYNGEE. V dropped 0 bases and J dropped 8 bases, with 20 bases sitting between them. The CDR3 totals 16 residues.

V usage is TRBV6-1 and J usage is TRBJ1-6, with D possibly TRBD1 on 5 matching bases. The V gene lost 3 bases and the J gene lost 10 bases, with 16 bases spanning the gap. This CDR3 is 15 amino acids long. The germline V gene has CDR1 MNHNS and CDR2 SASEGT. This CDR3 is CASSESGMGGSPLHF. In DNA, the CDR3 is TGTGCCAGCAGTGAGTCCGGAATGGGGGGGTCACCCCTCCACTTT.

This sequence joins TRBV7-9 and TRBJ1-4, with a weak D call TRBD1 (5 bases). From germline, CDR1 is SEHNR and CDR2 FQNEAQ (reference sequence). This CDR3 is built from 16 residues. The V gene lost 1 base and the J gene lost 8 bases, with 17 bases spanning the gap. Here the CDR3 reads CASSLEGRAIGEKLFF. The CDR3, as DNA: TGTGCCAGCAGCTTAGAAGGCAGGGCTATAGGGGAAAAACTGTTTTTT.

The chain uses TRBV7-9 and TRBJ1-1; a weak D match, TRBD1 (5 bases). Germline-derived CDR1 and CDR2 are SEHNR and FQNEAQ (reference sequence). CDR3 length: 16 residues. V lost 0 bases to trimming and J lost 5 bases, with 16 bases between them. The CDR3 nucleotides read TGTGCCAGCAGCTTAGCCTTCTCAGGGAAAATGACTGAAGCTTTCTTT. Protein: CASSLAFSGKMTEAFF.

The rearrangement uses TRBV5-1 and TRBJ2-5, with 11 bases identical to TRBD1. Losses at the gene ends were 0 bases for V and 5 bases for J; bases not matched to a gene: 6. The germline CDR1 and CDR2 sequences are SGHRS and YFSETQ. The CDR3 loop spans 16 amino acids. The CDR3 region is CASSLEGQGAWETQYF. The CDR3, as DNA: TGCGCCAGCAGCTTGGAAGGACAGGGGGCTTGGGAGACCCAGTACTTC.

The chain links TRBV6-6 to TRBJ2-3; D is unresolved. The V gene's germline CDR1 is MNHNY and CDR2 SVGAGI (reference sequence). This CDR3 spans 12 amino acids. V lost 2 bases, J lost 6 bases, and 6 bases lay in between. CDR3 in amino acids: CASSYVGDTQYF. CDR3 nucleotide sequence: TGTGCCAGCAGTTACGTCGGGGATACGCAGTATTTT.

The rearrangement links TRBV10-2 to TRBJ2-7, with 9 nucleotides matching TRBD1. The germline V gene encodes CDR1 WSHSY and CDR2 SAAADI. Losses at the gene ends were 7 bases for V and 3 bases for J; bases not matched to a gene: 7. This CDR3 region has 14 residues. CDR3 protein: CASKRDRENYEQYF. For the CDR3, the DNA is TGCGCCAGCAAAAGGGACAGGGAGAACTACGAGCAGTACTTC.

This chain uses TRBV7-9 with TRBJ2-5, with a tentative D call TRBD1 (6 bases). The CDR3 loop spans 14 amino acids. V lost 3 bases, J lost 0 bases, and 8 bases lay in between. The germline CDR1 and CDR2 sequences are SEHNR and FQNEAQ (reference sequence). CDR3 in amino acids: CASSFGQNQETQYF. The DNA for the CDR3 is TGTGCCAGCAGCTTTGGACAGAACCAAGAGACCCAGTACTTC.

This clone came up a few times. The chain couples TRBV6-5 to TRBJ1-2; D may be TRBD1 (6 bases). V was clipped by 5 bases and J by 8 bases, with 15 bases between them. The CDR3 runs 13 residues. The germline V gene encodes CDR1 MNHEY and CDR2 SVGAGI. The CDR3, as DNA: TGTGCCAGCAGTCACGGGACAAGGGGCGGCTACACCTTC. It codes for CASSHGTRGGYTF.

The genes are TRBV11-2 and TRBJ2-7; 7 positions agree with TRBD1. Trimming took 4 bases from V and 4 from J; bases not matched to a gene: 4. This CDR3 comprises 13 residues. Germline CDR1 is SGHAT and CDR2 is FQNNGV. The CDR3 DNA reads as TGTGCCAGCAGCTCGGGACAGCAATACGAGCAGTACTTC. Translating it yields CASSSGQQYEQYF.